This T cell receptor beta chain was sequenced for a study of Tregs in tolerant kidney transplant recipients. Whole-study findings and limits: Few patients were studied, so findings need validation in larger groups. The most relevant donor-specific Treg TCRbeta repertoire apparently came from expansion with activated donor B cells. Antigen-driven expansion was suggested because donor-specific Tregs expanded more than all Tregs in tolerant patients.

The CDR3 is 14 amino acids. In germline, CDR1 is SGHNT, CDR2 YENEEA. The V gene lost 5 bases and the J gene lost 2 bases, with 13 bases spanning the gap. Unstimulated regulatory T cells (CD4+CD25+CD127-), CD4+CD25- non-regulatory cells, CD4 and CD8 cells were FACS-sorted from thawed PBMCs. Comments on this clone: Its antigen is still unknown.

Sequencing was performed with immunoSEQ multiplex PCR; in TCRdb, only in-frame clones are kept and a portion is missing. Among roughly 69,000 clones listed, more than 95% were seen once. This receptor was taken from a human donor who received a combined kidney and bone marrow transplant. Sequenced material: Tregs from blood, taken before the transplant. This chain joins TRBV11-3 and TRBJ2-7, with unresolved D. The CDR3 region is CASSVTDGPYEQYF. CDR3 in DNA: TGTGCCAGCAGCGTGACTGACGGCCCCTACGAGCAGTACTTC.